The 23 T cell receptor beta chains below all came from one sample that was sequenced in a study of blood T cell repertoires in COVID-19. Clones were sequenced by immunoSEQ multiplex PCR, and TCRdb holds only the in-frame ones, with some missing. The table lists 200,000 to 250,000 clones, 90% of them singletons. Source material: PBMCs or T cells enriched from blood (not recorded which). All receptors come from a man in his thirties or forties who had been exposed to COVID-19.

The chain joins TRBV6-4 to TRBJ1-2; TRBD1 is a possible D gene (6 bases). V was shortened by 6 bases and J by 12 bases, with 14 bases between the two germline ends. Germline CDR1 MRHNA, CDR2 SNTAGT. The CDR3 runs 11 residues. This CDR3 is CASSPTGYDTF. The CDR3 DNA reads as TGTGCCAGCAGCCCGACAGGTTATGACACCTTC.

The rearrangement uses TRBV7-8 and TRBJ2-7; TRBD2 might be the D (6 bases). The CDR3 runs 16 residues. CDR1 and CDR2 from the germline V gene are SGHVS and FQNEAQ. Trimming shortened V by 0 bases and J by 3 bases, and 15 bases separated the two germline ends. This CDR3 reads CASSLAGGRGYYEQYF. The DNA of the CDR3 is TGTGCCAGCAGCTTAGCGGGGGGAAGAGGGTACTACGAGCAGTACTTC.

The rearrangement links TRBV6-2 or TRBV6-3 to TRBJ2-7; 8 positions match TRBD2. This CDR3 region has 18 residues. Germline CDR1 MNHEY, CDR2 SVGEGT. V lost 0 bases, J lost 0 bases, and 10 bases stayed unmatched. DNA for the CDR3: TGTGCCAGCAGTTACTCGGAGGCAGAGCGGGGGCCCTCCTACGAGCAGTACTTC. This encodes CASSYSEAERGPSYEQYF.

The rearrangement joins TRBV5-1 to TRBJ2-3; D possibly corresponds to TRBD2 (6 bases). The CDR3 sequence is 16 residues long. Germline-derived CDR1 and CDR2 are SGHRS and YFSETQ. Trimming stripped 4 bases from V and 3 bases from J, with 18 bases between. The CDR3 DNA sequence: TGCGCCAGCAGCCTTGACTTCTGGGGGGAGACAGATACGCAGTATTTT. Encoded protein: CASSLDFWGETDTQYF.

This chain uses TRBV2 with TRBJ2-7; 8 nucleotides line up with TRBD2. J was trimmed by 1 base and V by 6 bases; bases with no gene match: 2. CDR1 and CDR2 from the germline V gene are SNHLY and FYNNEI. CDR3 length: 13 amino acids. The CDR3 DNA sequence: TGTGCCAGCAGCGGGGGGGGTTCCTACGAGCAGTACTTC. Protein sequence: CASSGGGSYEQYF.

The genes are TRBV6-5 and TRBJ1-3; 9 nucleotides agree with TRBD1. In germline, CDR1 is MNHEY, CDR2 SVGAGI. V lost 6 bases to trimming and J lost 3 bases; unmatched junction nucleotides: 6. This CDR3 has 15 residues. DNA for the CDR3: TGTGCCAGCAGCCAAGGGGACAGGGTTGGAAACACCATATATTTT. This gives the protein CASSQGDRVGNTIYF.

The chain carries TRBV19 and TRBJ1-5; D unclear. The V end was cut by 5 bases, the J end by 0 bases, with 17 bases between. Per germline, CDR1 LNHDA and CDR2 SQIVND (reference sequence). The CDR3 runs 17 residues. CDR3 region: CASSDSAKAYSNQPQHF. CDR3 in DNA: TGTGCCAGTAGTGACTCAGCGAAGGCTTATAGCAATCAGCCCCAGCATTTT.

The chain links TRBV7-6 to TRBJ2-1, with 8 bases matching TRBD2. Germline loops: CDR1 SGHVS, CDR2 FNYEAQ. Unmatched junction bases numbered 5, after V lost 3 bases and J lost 7 bases. The CDR3 extends over 14 amino acids. DNA for the CDR3: TGTGCCAGCAGCTTGCGGGGGGCCGCAAATGAGCAGTTCTTC. Protein: CASSLRGAANEQFF.

The genes are TRBV9 and TRBJ2-1, with D perhaps matching TRBD1 (6 bases). This CDR3 has 15 residues. Per the germline V gene, CDR1 is SGDLS and CDR2 is YYNGEE. Trimming cost V 5 bases and J 6 bases, with 18 bases left between them. In DNA, the CDR3 is TGTGCCAGCAGGGCAACAGGGTCGGTGACCAATGAGCAGTTCTTC. Its protein is CASRATGSVTNEQFF.

The rearrangement joins TRBV7-9 to TRBJ2-7; TRBD2 is a possible D gene (6 bases). From germline, CDR1 is SEHNR and CDR2 FQNEAQ (reference sequence). This CDR3 is 12 amino acids long. V was pared by 5 bases and J by 4 bases, with 9 bases between. The CDR3 DNA reads TGTGCCAGCAGCGCCCGGGGGTACGAGCAGTACTTC. This gives the protein CASSARGYEQYF. Full variable domain (remainder filled in from reference TRBV7-9 and TRBJ2-7): DTGVSQNPRHKITKRGQNVTFRCDPISEHNRLYWYRQTLGQGPEFLTYFQNEAQLEKSRLLSDRFSAERPKGSFSTLEIQRTEQGDSAMYLCASSARGYEQYFGPGTRLTVT.

This chain joins TRBV7-8 and TRBJ2-7; D is possibly TRBD1 or TRBD2 (6 bases each). The CDR3 length is 14 residues. Germline V gene lookup returns CDR1 SGHVS and CDR2 FQNEAQ. Deletions cut 5 bases from V and 3 bases from J, with 14 bases between. The CDR3 DNA sequence: TGTGCCAGCAGCCGAGGGGGGCGGGTCTACGAGCAGTACTTC. This translates into CASSRGGRVYEQYF.

In DNA form, the CDR3 reads TGTGCCAGCAGCTCTACAGGGGATTGGGAAAAACTGTTTTTT. Its protein is CASSSTGDWEKLFF. The chain couples TRBV14 to TRBJ1-4, with 7 bases lining up with TRBD1. The CDR3 is 14 amino acids. Germline V gives CDR1 SGHDN, CDR2 FVKESK. The V and J ends lost 5 bases and 8 bases, in that order; junction bases with no gene match: 8.

The chain employs TRBV12-3 or TRBV12-4 and TRBJ1-2; the D gene is possibly TRBD1 (6 bases). The V and J ends lost 5 bases and 4 bases respectively, with 11 bases between them. The length of the CDR3 is 13 residues. The CDR3 protein is CASSRQAGYGYTF. CDR3 DNA: TGTGCCAGCAGTCGACAGGCGGGCTATGGCTACACCTTC.

The CDR3 sequence is CAWSVGLPRGFQPQHF. The CDR3, as DNA: TGTGCCTGGAGTGTGGGACTGCCCAGAGGATTTCAGCCCCAGCATTTT. This chain connects TRBV30 to TRBJ1-5; possibly TRBD1 for D (5 bases). The germline V and J ends were trimmed by 0 bases and 6 bases, with 18 bases remaining between them. The CDR3 loop spans 16 amino acids. The germline V gene encodes CDR1 GTSNPN and CDR2 SVGIG (reference sequence).

This clone was seen a handful of times. The J gene is TRBJ2-3, the V gene TRBV2, with 13 nucleotides matching TRBD2. V shed 4 bases, J shed 0 bases, and the junction held 13 bases outside the gene matches. This CDR3 contains 20 residues. The germline CDR1 and CDR2 sequences are SNHLY and FYNNEI. The CDR3 reads CASSARGLAGSSASTDTQYF. DNA of the CDR3: TGTGCCAGCAGTGCCCGGGGACTAGCGGGGTCTTCTGCCAGCACAGATACGCAGTATTTT.

The rearrangement links TRBV6-1 to TRBJ2-5; D possibly corresponds to TRBD2 (5 bases). V lost 3 bases and J lost 4, with 15 bases in between. Germline V lookup: CDR1 MNHNS, CDR2 SASEGT. CDR3 length: 15 residues. The CDR3 DNA sequence: TGTGCCAGCAGTGATCGGGGTTTAGGGTCAGAGACCCAGTACTTC. Its translation is CASSDRGLGSETQYF.

This chain joins TRBV7-9 and TRBJ2-7; D call uncertain. Germline loops: CDR1 SEHNR, CDR2 FQNEAQ (reference sequence). V was shortened by 5 bases and J by 6 bases, with 8 bases between the two germline ends. This CDR3 spans 11 amino acids. Here the CDR3 reads CASSPMSEQYF. The CDR3 DNA follows: TGTGCCAGCAGCCCTATGAGCGAGCAGTACTTC.

The chain carries TRBV4-3 and TRBJ2-1; TRBD2 agrees at 11 bases. CDR3 size: 16 residues. Trimming at V came to 0 bases and at J to 8 bases, leaving 6 bases not matched to a gene. CDR1 is LGHNA and CDR2 is YSLEER in the germline V gene. The CDR3 reads CASSQETSGAVDEQFF. CDR3 bases: TGCGCCAGCAGCCAAGAGACTAGCGGGGCGGTGGATGAGCAGTTCTTC.

The gene calls are TRBV12-5 and TRBJ2-3; TRBD2 agrees at 8 bases. Germline V gene data show CDR1 as LGHNT and CDR2 as FRNRAP. The CDR3 is 15 residues long. V gave up 6 bases and J gave up 6 bases; unmatched junction bases: 11. The CDR3 here is CASGGTGTRPDTQYF. The CDR3 bases are TGTGCTAGTGGAGGAACCGGGACTAGACCTGATACGCAGTATTTT.

The chain uses TRBV11-2 and TRBJ2-7; no clear D gene. V lost 0 bases and J lost 3, with 6 bases in between. CDR1 SGHAT and CDR2 FQNNGV come from the germline V gene. CDR3 length equals 13 residues. The DNA for the CDR3 is TGTGCCAGCAGCTTAGAAGACATCTACGAGCAGTACTTC. It translates to CASSLEDIYEQYF.

This chain connects TRBV14 to TRBJ1-2; tentatively, D is TRBD1 (6 bases). Trimming removed 0 bases from V and 4 bases from J, with 9 bases in between. The CDR3 is 14 residues long. The germline V gene encodes CDR1 SGHDN and CDR2 FVKESK. The DNA for the CDR3 is TGTGCCAGCAGCCAAGATACAGGGAGCTATGGCTACACCTTC. It codes for CASSQDTGSYGYTF.

The chain carries TRBV19 and TRBJ1-2; the D gene is possibly TRBD1 (6 bases). The V end was cut by 4 bases, the J end by 5 bases, with 14 bases between. The CDR3 is 14 amino acids. Germline V CDR1 and CDR2: LNHDA, SQIVND (reference sequence). This CDR3 is CASSNRVKGYGYTF. DNA for the CDR3: TGTGCCAGTAGTAACAGGGTTAAGGGGTATGGCTACACCTTC.

The count of this clone is one. This chain links TRBV6-2 or TRBV6-3 with TRBJ2-5; 10 bases are a match to TRBD2. The germline gives CDR1 MNHEY, CDR2 SVGEGT. This CDR3 is 16 amino acids long. The junction had 12 bases not matched to a gene; V was cut back by 6 bases and J by 5 bases. CDR3 protein: CASSLERGGVGETQYF. The CDR3 DNA reads as TGTGCCAGCAGCCTGGAGCGGGGGGGTGTCGGGGAGACCCAGTACTTC.